These 32 T cell receptor beta chains share one sample of origin, sequenced in a study of blood T cell repertoires in COVID-19. Sequencing used immunoSEQ multiplex PCR; TCRdb keeps in-frame clones, though not all of them. The profile covers some 150,000 clones, with around 80% appearing a single time and 4.2% taken by the ten largest. The sample was peripheral blood. Source of these receptors: a man aged 55 to 70 with acute or convalescent COVID-19.

The gene calls are TRBV5-1 and TRBJ1-5; no firm D call. Germline V gene data show CDR1 as SGHRS and CDR2 as YFSETQ. The V gene lost 0 bases and the J gene lost 5 bases, with 9 bases spanning the gap. This CDR3 has 14 amino acids. The CDR3: CASSLASGHQPQHF. CDR3 bases: TGCGCCAGCAGCTTGGCCTCAGGTCATCAGCCCCAGCATTTT.

In its sample, this clone was seen once. The chain carries TRBV29-1 and TRBJ2-5, with a possible D match to TRBD1 (6 bases). CDR1 is SQVTM and CDR2 is ANQGSEA in the germline V gene. CDR3 size: 12 residues. V was clipped by 4 bases and J by 1 base, with 7 bases between them. The CDR3: CSVGTVQETQYF. Here the CDR3 DNA reads TGCAGCGTTGGGACAGTCCAAGAGACCCAGTACTTC.

The V call is TRBV7-9, the J call TRBJ2-5, with a weak D call TRBD1 (5 bases). Trimming took off 3 bases at V and 0 bases at J, with 8 bases between the two ends. Germline V gene data show CDR1 as SEHNR and CDR2 as FQNEAQ (reference sequence). The CDR3 is 14 amino acids. CDR3 nucleotides: TGTGCCAGCAGCTTTGTGACAGACCAAGAGACCCAGTACTTC. This sequence encodes CASSFVTDQETQYF.

CDR3 nucleotides: TGTGCCAGCACCCTGGGGCGACTAGCCTACAATGAGCAGTTCTTC. Protein sequence: CASTLGRLAYNEQFF. The V and J genes are TRBV27 and TRBJ2-1; TRBD2 is a possible D gene (6 bases). V lost 7 bases and J 2 bases, leaving 15 bases between the germline ends. This CDR3 has 15 residues. Germline V gene sequence: CDR1 MNHEY, CDR2 SMNVEV (reference sequence).

The CDR3 sequence: CASSLAPLAEPLHF. In DNA, the CDR3 is TGTGCCAGCAGCTTGGCCCCGCTCGCGGAGCCCCTCCACTTT. The V and J genes are TRBV5-5 and TRBJ1-6, with unresolved D. The germline V and J ends were trimmed by 0 bases and 13 bases, with 14 bases remaining between them. This CDR3 region has 14 residues. Germline loops: CDR1 SGHKS, CDR2 YYEKEE (reference sequence). The variable domain in full, completed from reference TRBV5-5 and TRBJ1-6, reads DAGVTQSPTHLIKTRGQQVTLRCSPISGHKSVSWYQQVLGQGPQFIFQYYEKEERGRGNFPDRFSARQFPNYSSELNVNALLLGDSALYLCASSLAPLAEPLHFGNGTRLTVT.

This chain uses TRBV5-5 with TRBJ2-5, with D uncertain. Germline V gene data show CDR1 as SGHKS and CDR2 as YYEKEE (reference sequence). The CDR3 runs to 14 residues. Trimming shortened V by 4 bases and J by 0 bases, and 10 bases separated the two germline ends. The CDR3 DNA sequence: TGTGCCAGCAGCCTTGACACGTACCAAGAGACCCAGTACTTC. Encoded protein: CASSLDTYQETQYF.

This clone was recorded a few times. The rearrangement links TRBV5-1 to TRBJ2-7; maybe TRBD2 (6 bases). Germline V gives CDR1 SGHRS, CDR2 YFSETQ. CDR3 length: 16 amino acids. The V end was cut by 1 base, the J end by 3 bases, with 17 bases between. The CDR3 spells CASSLWGSGPNYEQYF. CDR3 nucleotide sequence: TGCGCCAGCAGCTTGTGGGGGAGCGGGCCTAACTACGAGCAGTACTTC.

The chain recombines TRBV29-1 with TRBJ2-1; 9 positions match TRBD2. The CDR3 length is 14 residues. Germline V CDR1 and CDR2: SQVTM, ANQGSEA. Trimming cost V 1 base and J 4 bases; bases outside gene matches: 2. The CDR3, as DNA: TGCAGCGTTGAAGCCCTAGCGGGGTACAATGAGCAGTTCTTC. Translated: CSVEALAGYNEQFF.

V and J are TRBV5-4 and TRBJ2-3; D gene uncertain. V shed 3 bases and J shed 1 base, with 12 bases lying between them. CDR3 size: 15 residues. Germline CDR1 SGHNT, CDR2 YYREEE (reference sequence). The CDR3 DNA reads TGTGCCAGCAGCTCTCTAGTATGGGGCACAGATACGCAGTATTTT. Protein product: CASSSLVWGTDTQYF.

The chain employs TRBV6-1 and TRBJ1-2, with 9 bases that match TRBD1. CDR1 MNHNS and CDR2 SASEGT come from the germline V gene. This CDR3 contains 16 residues. Trimming at V came to 4 bases and at J to 6 bases, leaving 12 bases not matched to a gene. CDR3 DNA sequence: TGTGCCAGCAGTGGGGACAGGGTAAGGAAATCTGATGGCTACACCTTC. This encodes CASSGDRVRKSDGYTF.

The chain links TRBV7-8 to TRBJ1-5, with 9 bases identical to TRBD1. V shed 3 bases, J shed 0 bases, and the junction held 6 bases outside the gene matches. The germline gives CDR1 SGHVS, CDR2 FQNEAQ. The CDR3 is made up of 17 amino acids. The CDR3 nucleotides read TGTGCCAGCAGCTTTGGGACAGGGAGTGGTAGCAATCAGCCCCAGCATTTT. It is translated as CASSFGTGSGSNQPQHF. Using reference TRBV7-8 and TRBJ1-5 for the parts outside the CDR3, the full variable domain is GAGVSQSPRYKVAKRGQDVALRCDPISGHVSLFWYQQALGQGPEFLTYFQNEAQLDKSGLPSDRFFAERPEGSVSTLKIQRTQQEDSAVYLCASSFGTGSGSNQPQHFGDGTRLSIL.

This chain uses TRBV7-9 with TRBJ2-7; 9 bases line up with TRBD1. The V gene's germline CDR1 is SEHNR and CDR2 FQNEAQ (reference sequence). V lost 5 bases and J lost 6; bases outside the gene matches: 14. This CDR3 has 16 amino acids. The CDR3 region is CASSPLGRQGVGEQYF. The CDR3 DNA follows: TGTGCCAGCAGCCCTCTAGGAAGACAGGGGGTTGGCGAGCAGTACTTC.

The chain couples TRBV6-5 to TRBJ1-1, with D possibly being TRBD1 (6 bases). The CDR3 runs to 15 residues. V gave up 0 bases and J gave up 1 base, with 9 bases separating them. Germline V gives CDR1 MNHEY, CDR2 SVGAGI. This chain's CDR3 is CASSYSRGGNTEAFF. Here the CDR3 DNA reads TGTGCCAGCAGTTACTCCCGAGGGGGGAACACTGAAGCTTTCTTT.

This clone was counted a single time. The chain employs TRBV29-1 and TRBJ2-3; D may be TRBD2 (6 bases). CDR3 size: 13 residues. Trimming stripped 4 bases from V and 1 base from J, with 9 bases between. The germline gives CDR1 SQVTM, CDR2 ANQGSEA. The CDR3 DNA is TGCAGCGTTGCGGTAGCGGGCACAGATACGCAGTATTTT. It yields the protein CSVAVAGTDTQYF.

The chain joins TRBV11-3 to TRBJ2-2, with D perhaps TRBD2 (5 bases). Per germline, CDR1 SGHNT and CDR2 YENEEA. Trimming shortened V by 1 base and J by 10 bases, and 10 bases separated the two germline ends. This CDR3 is built from 13 residues. The CDR3 protein is CASSLVGGTELFF. The CDR3 DNA reads TGTGCCAGCAGCTTAGTAGGAGGAACGGAGCTGTTTTTT.

This clone came up once. The chain is built from TRBV30 and TRBJ1-4, with D perhaps TRBD1 (6 bases). The CDR3 extends over 17 amino acids. The germline V gene has CDR1 GTSNPN and CDR2 SVGIG (reference sequence). Between the trimmed V and J ends, which lost 0 bases and 0 bases, there was a span of 14 bases. The CDR3 coding sequence is TGTGCCTGGAGTGTACGGGCAGGGGCGGCAACTAATGAAAAACTGTTTTTT. This codes for CAWSVRAGAATNEKLFF.

The chain has TRBV7-9 and TRBJ1-2, with D uncertain. The CDR3 extends over 13 amino acids. Looked up from germline, CDR1 is SEHNR and CDR2 is FQNEAQ (reference sequence). V lost 1 base to trimming and J lost 8 bases, with 11 bases between them. In DNA, the CDR3 is TGTGCCAGCAGCTTAGGGGAGACGGGAGGCTACACCTTC. This encodes CASSLGETGGYTF.

The chain carries TRBV10-3 and TRBJ1-1; 10 bases agree with TRBD1. CDR1 and CDR2 (germline): ENHRY, SYGVKD. This CDR3 comprises 17 residues. The trim removed 2 bases at V and 4 bases at J, leaving 10 bases unmatched. The CDR3 loop reads CAISEPGQGLRGTEAFF. CDR3 DNA: TGTGCCATCAGTGAGCCGGGACAGGGGTTGAGGGGCACTGAAGCTTTCTTT.

The chain couples TRBV19 to TRBJ1-3; TRBD1 might be the D (6 bases). Trimming left V 10 bases short and J 4 bases short, with 26 bases between. Germline V gene lookup returns CDR1 LNHDA and CDR2 SQIVND (reference sequence). The CDR3 runs to 17 residues. In DNA form, the CDR3 reads TGTGCCACTCGACCCCGGCAGGGGCTTATTGTGGGAAACACCATATATTTT. Protein sequence: CATRPRQGLIVGNTIYF.

The V and J genes are TRBV19 and TRBJ2-7; a possible D gene is TRBD1 (6 bases). CDR1 is LNHDA, CDR2 SQIVND, per germline (reference sequence). CDR3 length equals 14 residues. Trimming cost V 4 bases and J 7 bases, with 17 bases left between them. CDR3: CASSNPLSGDEQYF. CDR3 in DNA: TGTGCCAGTAGTAACCCACTCTCAGGGGATGAGCAGTACTTC. Drawing the rest from reference TRBV19 and TRBJ2-7, the complete variable domain is DGGITQSPKYLFRKEGQNVTLSCEQNLNHDAMYWYRQDPGQGLRLIYYSQIVNDFQKGDIAEGYSVSREKKESFPLTVTSAQKNPTAFYLCASSNPLSGDEQYFGPGTRLTVT.

V gene TRBV3-1 (or the pseudogene TRBV3-2) combines with J gene TRBJ1-1; 9 bases match TRBD1. In germline, CDR1 is LGHDT, CDR2 YNNKEL (reference sequence). CDR3 length: 15 residues. Trimming cost V 6 bases and J 2 bases; bases outside gene matches: 7. CDR3 sequence: CASRLSDRGNTEAFF. CDR3 bases: TGTGCCAGCAGACTTTCGGACAGGGGAAACACTGAAGCTTTCTTT.

This chain joins TRBV27 and TRBJ2-3; the match to TRBD1 covers 7 bases. The CDR3 length is 13 residues. Germline CDR1 MNHEY, CDR2 SMNVEV (reference sequence). Unmatched junction bases numbered 3, after V lost 7 bases and J lost 2 bases. The CDR3 loop reads CASTGQNTDTQYF. Written as DNA, the CDR3 is TGTGCCAGCACGGGACAGAACACAGATACGCAGTATTTT.

The chain employs TRBV2 and TRBJ2-2; 12 bases map to TRBD2. Germline lookup yields CDR1 SNHLY and CDR2 FYNNEI. The CDR3 runs to 17 residues. Trimming took 7 bases from V and 3 from J; bases not matched to a gene: 9. CDR3 sequence reads: CASNRMTSGSYTGELFF. The CDR3 nucleotides read TGTGCCAGCAACCGAATGACTAGCGGGAGTTACACCGGGGAGCTGTTTTTT.

This clone was seen many times. The chain carries TRBV30 and TRBJ1-2; 8 nucleotides line up with TRBD1. This CDR3 has 12 amino acids. From germline, CDR1 is GTSNPN and CDR2 SVGIG (reference sequence). V dropped 8 bases and J dropped 4; count of bases not matched to a gene: 6. CDR3 sequence reads: CAADRDIYGYTF. DNA of the CDR3: TGTGCCGCGGACAGGGACATCTATGGCTACACCTTC.

The chain uses TRBV4-1 and TRBJ2-7; TRBD2 might be the D (6 bases). Germline V lookup: CDR1 MGHRA, CDR2 YSYEKL. Trimming stripped 4 bases from V and 0 bases from J, with 13 bases between. This CDR3 region has 15 residues. The CDR3 sequence is CASSLKEGFSYEQYF. The DNA of the CDR3 is TGCGCCAGCAGCCTTAAGGAGGGATTCTCCTACGAGCAGTACTTC.

The chain links TRBV5-6 to TRBJ1-5, with D uncertain. CDR1 and CDR2 from the germline V gene are SGHDT and YYEEEE. Trimming pared 0 bases from V and 0 bases from J, leaving 10 bases between. The CDR3 spans 16 residues. This chain's CDR3 is CASSLAGSYSNQPQHF. The CDR3 nucleotides are TGTGCCAGCAGCTTGGCAGGATCTTATAGCAATCAGCCCCAGCATTTT.

The rearrangement links TRBV5-4 to TRBJ2-3; 7 positions match TRBD2. V lost 3 bases, J lost 4 bases, and 5 bases stayed unmatched. Germline CDR1 is SGHNT and CDR2 is YYREEE (reference sequence). This CDR3 contains 14 residues. CDR3 loop: CASSSLTSSDTQYF. The CDR3 nucleotides are TGTGCCAGCAGCTCCTTGACTAGCTCAGATACGCAGTATTTT.

This clone has a single count. The chain has TRBV7-9 and TRBJ1-5; possible D gene TRBD1, 5 bases. The CDR3 consists of 12 residues. V was clipped by 5 bases and J by 10 bases, with 12 bases between them. CDR1 and CDR2 from the germline V gene are SEHNR and FQNEAQ (reference sequence). The CDR3 sequence is CASSDSRGPQHF. CDR3 nucleotides: TGTGCCAGCAGCGACAGCAGAGGACCCCAGCATTTT.

This sequence joins TRBV24-1 and TRBJ2-2; D possibly corresponds to TRBD2 (5 bases). Trimming took off 3 bases at V and 5 bases at J, with 12 bases between the two ends. From germline, CDR1 is KGHDR and CDR2 SFDVKD. The CDR3 loop spans 15 amino acids. The CDR3, as DNA: TGTGCCACCAGTGATATACAAAGAGGGACCGGGGAGCTGTTTTTT. Translated: CATSDIQRGTGELFF.

The gene calls are TRBV2 and TRBJ2-2; TRBD2 is a possible D gene (5 bases). Deletions cut 4 bases from V and 6 bases from J, with 9 bases between. This CDR3 is built from 13 residues. Germline values: CDR1 SNHLY, CDR2 FYNNEI. For the CDR3, the DNA is TGTGCCAGCAGTGCACTAGTCCCCGGGGAGCTGTTTTTT. Translating gives CASSALVPGELFF.

The chain has TRBV10-2 and TRBJ2-6; TRBD2 agrees at 11 bases. The CDR3 totals 18 residues. CDR1 and CDR2 (germline): WSHSY, SAAADI. J was trimmed by 1 base and V by 0 bases; bases with no gene match: 2. CDR3 loop: CASSESTSGGSGANVLTF. The DNA for the CDR3 is TGCGCCAGCAGTGAGTCTACTAGCGGGGGATCTGGGGCCAACGTCCTGACTTTC.

V and J are TRBV5-1 and TRBJ2-3; D unclear. The CDR3 is 16 residues long. In germline, CDR1 is SGHRS, CDR2 YFSETQ. The V end was cut by 0 bases, the J end by 0 bases, with 11 bases between. In DNA, the CDR3 is TGCGCCAGCAGCTTGGGACACCAAATTAGCACAGATACGCAGTATTTT. The encoded protein is CASSLGHQISTDTQYF.